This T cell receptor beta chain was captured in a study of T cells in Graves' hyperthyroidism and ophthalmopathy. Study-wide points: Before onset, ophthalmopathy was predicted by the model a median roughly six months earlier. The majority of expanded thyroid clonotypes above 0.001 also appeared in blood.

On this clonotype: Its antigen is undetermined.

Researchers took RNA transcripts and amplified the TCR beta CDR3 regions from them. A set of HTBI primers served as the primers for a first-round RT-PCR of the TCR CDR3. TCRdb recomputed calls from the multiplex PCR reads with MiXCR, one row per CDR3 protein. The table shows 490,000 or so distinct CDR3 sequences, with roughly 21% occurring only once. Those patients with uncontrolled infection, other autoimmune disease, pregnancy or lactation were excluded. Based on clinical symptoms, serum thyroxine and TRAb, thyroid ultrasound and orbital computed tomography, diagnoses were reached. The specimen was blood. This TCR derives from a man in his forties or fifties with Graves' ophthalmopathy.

CDR3 nucleotides: TGTGCCACCAGTGAACTAGCAAAGGAGACAGATACGCAGTATTTT. Protein: CATSELAKETDTQYF. The chain couples TRBV24-1 to TRBJ2-3; possible D gene TRBD2, 6 bases. CDR3 length equals 15 residues. Per germline, CDR1 KGHDR and CDR2 SFDVKD. V lost 4 bases, J lost 3 bases, and 13 bases lay in between.